This T cell receptor beta chain was captured in a study of T cells in Graves' hyperthyroidism and ophthalmopathy. Between the trimmed V and J ends, which lost 5 bases and 6 bases, there was a span of 17 bases. The CDR3 is 15 amino acids. Germline assignment: CDR1 SGHAT and CDR2 FQDESV (reference sequence). RNA transcripts were the template for amplifying TCR beta CDR3 regions. Carried out on the TCR CDR3, a first-round RT-PCR used the HTBI primer set. TCRdb fed the multiplex PCR reads into MiXCR, producing one record per CDR3 protein. The sample includes hundreds of thousands of distinct CDR3 sequences, under 25% of them seen just once.

This sequence was found in a woman aged 70-85 years with Graves' ophthalmopathy. The gene calls are TRBV11-1 and TRBJ2-1, with a possible D match to TRBD2 (7 bases). The sample consisted of blood. The DNA for the CDR3 is TGTGCCAGCAGCCACCGGGGGCGGGGGCCCAATGAGCAGTTCTTC. Its translation is CASSHRGRGPNEQFF.